This TCR beta chain is drawn from a study of glioma-infiltrating T cells (dated by TCRdb to about 2016). Notes on the research overall: Glioma tissue, non-neoplastic brain tissue and matched peripheral blood mononuclear cells were used as sources from which TCR alpha- and beta-chain repertoires were sequenced. To measure divergence between tissue and blood T-cell populations, each tissue-infiltrating repertoire was compared with the peripheral blood repertoire of the same patient. Three low-grade glioma patients, about 8 primary glioblastoma patients and three non-glioma patients contributing non-neoplastic brain tissue were included in the paired cohort.

TCR alpha and beta CDR3 regions were amplified with the iRepertoire nested amplicon-rescue multiplex PCR (arm-PCR) platform from RNA. For one-step reverse transcription and amplification, roughly 85-400 ng of tissue mRNA or PBMC total RNA was used as input. Following bead purification, Illumina adapters were added through a secondary multiplex PCR, and the libraries were then gel-purified between 200 and 400 bp. Internal 6-nucleotide barcodes were carried by the libraries and were used for demultiplexing. The libraries were sequenced on an Illumina MiSeq using 2x220 or 2x250 nucleotide paired-end reads. The paper's data handling went like this. Paired reads were merged using FLASH 1.2.11 and were aligned to the GRCh37 human genome using BWA-MEM, after which TRA and TRB reads were extracted. An IMGT-derived reference of cassette sequences and CDR3 motifs, with pseudogenes included, was used for V and J assignment. Reads were translated in three frames, and productive CDR3s were defined as those with a C...FGXG motif and no stop codons. Unique combinations of V-J cassette pair and CDR3 amino acid sequence were defined as clonotypes. Reads were filtered by Hamming distance, with the threshold set by the sequence error rate of each sample in mapped regions. The public reads were reanalyzed by TCRdb: fastp trimming at Q25, MiXCR alignment, in-frame beta chains only. Every distinct CDR3 protein forms one entry, paired with its most common genes and DNA. The V and J calls follow TCRdb's processing rather than the paper's. The table for this sample lists over 80,000 distinct CDR3 sequences; 35% to 50% of them were counted only once. The ten largest clonotypes hold more than 30% of the sample.

Worth noting for this clonotype: Its antigen is currently not known. Per-base qualities were not stored, and no clone one base away is much larger.

From its cysteine to its phenylalanine, the CDR3 spans 14 amino acids. Left in the record is the CDR3 DNA by itself, 42 bases read in frame from the first base. Sequences SQVTM (CDR1) and ANQGSEA (CDR2) are obtained from the germline V gene. Trimming takes 3 bases off V and 4 bases off J; junction bases not matched to a gene: 5. Findings and caveats that apply to the study as a whole: VJ-independent divergence between tissue and blood was lower than expected in non-neoplastic patients but higher than expected in all gliomas, particularly low-grade gliomas. Very few CDR3 sequences were shared between tissue and blood, attributed to high CDR3 diversity and limited sampling. The group comparisons were based on small numbers of patients: three non-neoplastic, three low-grade glioma and roughly eight glioblastoma patients.

The sample comprised glioma tissue, nonneoplastic brain tissue, or PBMCs (not recorded which). This chain is built from TRBV29-1 and TRBJ2-3; a stretch of 9 junction bases matches TRBD1. This clonotype was sampled from a human donor with low-grade glioma or glioblastoma, undergoing nonglioma brain surgery, or in good health (not recorded which). The bases are TGCAGCGTTGAGGGACAGGGAATATCAGATACGCAGTATTTT. This gives the protein CSVEGQGISDTQYF.